This T cell receptor beta chain comes out of a study of PD-L1 blockade in urothelial cancer. Study overall: The patients had undergone anywhere from 0 to 3 prior chemotherapy regimens. Blood was subjected to analysis at 3 weeks (second dose) and 6 weeks following treatment start. Study-level points and caveats: At the 3-week point, tumor-associated blood clones expanded more in durable-benefit patients.

Points on this clone: Its antigen is still unknown.

TCRdb's copy holds only in-frame clones and misses some; the assay was immunoSEQ multiplex PCR. The repertoire holds about 32,000 clones, around 80% seen once, with 30% in the top ten. Patients' urothelial carcinoma was locally advanced or metastatic. V was clipped by 1 base and J by 6 bases; unmatched bases: 18. Germline V gene sequence: CDR1 SGHKS, CDR2 YYEKEE (reference sequence). CDR3 size: 19 residues. This sequence joins TRBV5-5 and TRBJ2-2, with 7 nucleotides matching TRBD2. The material was PBMCs, obtained around atezolizumab (anti-PD-L1) treatment. This TCR came from a man between 60 and 75 years old with urothelial cancer. The CDR3 spells CASSLSEEESGIIPGELFF. The CDR3 bases are TGTGCCAGCAGCTTGTCGGAGGAGGAGAGCGGGATTATCCCCGGGGAGCTGTTTTTT. Full variable domain (remainder filled in from reference TRBV5-5 and TRBJ2-2): DAGVTQSPTHLIKTRGQQVTLRCSPISGHKSVSWYQQVLGQGPQFIFQYYEKEERGRGNFPDRFSARQFPNYSSELNVNALLLGDSALYLCASSLSEEESGIIPGELFFGEGSRLTVL.